These T cell receptor beta chains were read from a single sample in a study of Ad26.COV2.S vaccination and SARS-CoV-2 variants. Libraries were prepared by immunoSEQ multiplex PCR; TCRdb keeps only in-frame clonotypes and omits some of them. Among 410,000 or so clones listed, 75% to 95% were seen once. The specimen was peripheral blood, collected in a trial of Ad26.COV2.S vaccine versus placebo. Receptors originate from a person aged 18-60 years who received the Ad26.COV2.S COVID-19 vaccine or a placebo. Each CDR3 is given with its conserved first and last residue. The order of the fields is clone size, D gene, V gene, J gene, CDR3 protein, CDR3 DNA. D genes are given only for firm matches. Clone size appears in some rows only: once, few, many, or a class for an expanded clone.

.	.	TRBV2	TRBJ2-3	CASAPGSGLTDTQYF	TGTGCCAGCGCGCCTGGCAGCGGCCTCACAGATACGCAGTATTTT
.	.	TRBV30	TRBJ2-1	CAWSWTGSYNEQFF	TGTGCCTGGAGTTGGACGGGCTCCTACAATGAGCAGTTCTTC
.	TRBD2	TRBV15	TRBJ2-7	CATSRDLREASGKKVQYF	TGTGCCACCAGCAGAGATCTCAGAGAGGCTAGCGGGAAGAAAGTGCAGTACTTC
.	.	TRBV4-1	TRBJ2-7	CASSQETVSYEQYF	TGCGCCAGCAGCCAAGAGACAGTCTCCTACGAGCAGTACTTC
.	TRBD1	TRBV29-1	TRBJ2-3	CSVEDPDREERDTQYF	TGCAGCGTTGAAGACCCGGACAGGGAGGAGAGAGATACGCAGTATTTT
.	TRBD2	TRBV6-6	TRBJ2-1	CASSYARTSGSNEQFF	TGTGCCAGCAGTTACGCCAGGACTAGCGGGAGCAATGAGCAGTTCTTC
.	.	TRBV10-3	TRBJ2-1	CAISEPRSVHNEQFF	TGTGCCATCAGTGAGCCCCGGTCGGTACACAATGAGCAGTTCTTC
.	TRBD2	TRBV9	TRBJ2-7	CASSVLGTSGGEQYF	TGTGCCAGCAGCGTCCTGGGGACTAGCGGGGGGGAGCAGTACTTC
few	TRBD2	TRBV6-2/TRBV6-3	TRBJ2-5	CASSRGDQETQYF	TGTGCCAGCAGTCGGGGGGATCAAGAGACCCAGTACTTC
.	.	TRBV5-4	TRBJ2-2	CASSLWGGNTGELFF	TGTGCCAGCAGCTTGTGGGGCGGGAACACCGGGGAGCTGTTTTTT
.	.	TRBV7-3	TRBJ2-3	CASSLSGSRGTISDTQYF	TGTGCCAGCAGCTTATCGGGTAGCAGGGGAACGATATCAGATACGCAGTATTTT
.	.	TRBV5-4	TRBJ1-1	CASKTAMNTEAFF	TGTGCCAGCAAGACAGCGATGAACACTGAAGCTTTCTTT
.	.	TRBV6-4	TRBJ2-7	CASKSGGNSYEQYF	TGTGCCAGCAAAAGCGGAGGGAACTCCTACGAGCAGTACTTC
.	.	TRBV5-1	TRBJ1-1	CASSLDIRDPGDSTEAFF	TGCGCCAGCAGCTTGGACATCCGGGACCCTGGGGATAGCACTGAAGCTTTCTTT
.	TRBD1	TRBV11-2	TRBJ2-7	CASSTGGAAYEQYF	TGTGCCAGCAGTACAGGGGGCGCCGCCTACGAGCAGTACTTC
.	.	TRBV19	TRBJ1-1	CATIGGYTEAFF	TGTGCCACCATCGGGGGTTACACTGAAGCTTTCTTT
.	TRBD1	TRBV30	TRBJ1-1	CAWVGQLNTEAFF	TGTGCCTGGGTGGGACAGTTGAACACTGAAGCTTTCTTT
.	TRBD2	TRBV7-6	TRBJ2-1	CASSSGLATALVGDNEQFF	TGTGCCAGCAGCTCAGGACTAGCCACCGCGCTGGTAGGCGACAATGAGCAGTTCTTC
.	.	TRBV6-2/TRBV6-3	TRBJ1-2	CASSYSTRDATNYGYTF	TGTGCCAGCAGTTACTCGACCAGGGACGCTACCAACTATGGCTACACCTTC
.	.	TRBV30	TRBJ1-2	CAWKFAQGKYGYTF	TGTGCCTGGAAGTTTGCGCAGGGAAAATATGGCTACACCTTC
.	TRBD1	TRBV6-5	TRBJ2-6	CASRTGGSGANVLTF	TGTGCCTCTCGGACAGGGGGTAGTGGGGCCAACGTCCTGACTTTC
.	.	TRBV5-4	TRBJ2-5	CASSLKASGETQYF	TGTGCCAGCAGCTTGAAGGCGAGCGGAGAGACCCAGTACTTC
.	.	TRBV7-2	TRBJ1-6	CASKPRGRDSPLHF	TGTGCCAGCAAGCCGCGGGGGAGAGATTCACCCCTCCACTTT
once	.	TRBV20-1	TRBJ1-2	CSSYTGYGYTF	TGCAGTTCATACACGGGATATGGCTACACCTTC
.	TRBD2	TRBV20-1	TRBJ2-7	CSASRAGLAGVGEQYF	TGCAGTGCTAGTCGGGCGGGACTAGCGGGAGTAGGTGAGCAGTACTTC
.	.	TRBV5-1	TRBJ2-7	CASSLVSGSEQYF	TGCGCCAGCAGCTTGGTTTCGGGTTCCGAGCAGTACTTC
.	.	TRBV7-2	TRBJ1-1	CASSLETHTEAFF	TGTGCCAGCAGCTTAGAAACGCACACTGAAGCTTTCTTT
.	.	TRBV12-2	TRBJ2-3	CASRTHPGLAGVGTDTQYF	TGTGCAAGTCGCACCCATCCGGGACTAGCGGGAGTTGGCACAGATACGCAGTATTTT
.	.	TRBV5-1	TRBJ2-5	CASSLREGQETQYF	TGCGCCAGCAGCTTAAGAGAGGGGCAAGAGACCCAGTACTTC
.	.	TRBV12-3/TRBV12-4	TRBJ2-2	CASIFGVGELFF	TGTGCCAGCATCTTTGGGGTCGGGGAGCTGTTTTTT
.	TRBD1	TRBV7-3	TRBJ2-5	CASRMGQEPEETQYF	TGTGCCAGCAGGATGGGACAGGAGCCAGAGGAGACCCAGTACTTC
.	.	TRBV7-9	TRBJ2-1	CASSLRGATYNEQFF	TGTGCCAGCAGCTTACGGGGGGCAACGTACAATGAGCAGTTCTTC
.	.	TRBV29-1	TRBJ2-1	CSVAGAGSYNEQFF	TGCAGCGTTGCCGGGGCAGGCTCCTACAATGAGCAGTTCTTC
once	TRBD1	TRBV19	TRBJ2-3	CASDETGERTDTQYF	TGTGCCAGTGACGAGACAGGGGAGCGCACAGATACGCAGTATTTT
once	.	TRBV6-6	TRBJ1-5	CASSHAHSGNQPQHF	TGTGCCAGCAGCCACGCTCACAGTGGCAATCAGCCCCAGCATTTT
once	.	TRBV11-2	TRBJ2-2	CASSSSDRPNTGELFF	TGTGCCAGCAGCTCGTCCGACAGACCGAACACCGGGGAGCTGTTTTTT
few	.	TRBV10-3	TRBJ1-6	CAISEQNSPLHF	TGTGCCATCAGTGAGCAGAATTCACCCCTCCACTTT
.	.	TRBV2	TRBJ2-2	CASSEPATGELFF	TGTGCCAGCAGTGAACCCGCCACCGGGGAGCTGTTTTTT
.	.	TRBV7-7	TRBJ2-7	CASSLVAGAGEQYF	TGTGCCAGCAGCTTAGTTGCGGGGGCGGGCGAGCAGTACTTC
.	.	TRBV6-5	TRBJ2-2	CASSYEGAGTGELFF	TGTGCCAGCAGTTACGAGGGAGCAGGTACCGGGGAGCTGTTTTTT
.	.	TRBV24-1	TRBJ2-3	CATSDSPPTDTQYF	TGTGCCACCAGTGACAGCCCCCCCACAGATACGCAGTATTTT
.	.	TRBV4-3	TRBJ2-2	CASSQDEWSRRGRTGELFF	TGCGCCAGCAGCCAAGATGAATGGAGCCGACGGGGCCGCACCGGGGAGCTGTTTTTT
.	TRBD2	TRBV4-2	TRBJ2-1	CASSQEELAGAWIF	TGTGCCAGCAGCCAAGAAGAGTTAGCGGGAGCGTGGATCTTC
.	.	TRBV6-5	TRBJ1-4	CASSSGTRSEKLFF	TGTGCCAGCAGTTCGGGCACCAGGAGTGAAAAACTGTTTTTT
.	.	TRBV11-2	TRBJ2-1	CASSLGYNEQFF	TGTGCCAGCAGCTTAGGTTACAATGAGCAGTTCTTC
once	.	TRBV5-1	TRBJ2-7	CASSLGGDYEQYF	TGCGCCAGCAGCTTGGGAGGGGATTACGAGCAGTACTTC
.	TRBD1	TRBV19	TRBJ1-1	CASSTNRGPTEAFF	TGTGCCAGTAGTACGAACAGGGGACCCACTGAAGCTTTCTTT
.	TRBD2	TRBV28	TRBJ2-7	CASSLSTSAYEQYF	TGTGCCAGCAGTTTATCGACTAGCGCCTACGAGCAGTACTTC
.	.	TRBV14	TRBJ2-2	CASSPRRGPNTGELFF	TGTGCCAGCAGCCCCAGGAGAGGTCCGAACACCGGGGAGCTGTTTTTT
.	.	TRBV18	TRBJ1-1	CASSPSSDRRNTEAFF	TGTGCCAGCTCACCATCTAGTGACAGGCGAAACACTGAAGCTTTCTTT
.	.	TRBV9	TRBJ2-3	CASSVDSTDTQYF	TGTGCCAGCAGCGTAGATTCCACAGATACGCAGTATTTT
.	.	TRBV15	TRBJ2-5	CATSREIGTGVREQETQYF	TGTGCCACCAGCAGAGAAATCGGGACGGGGGTTCGGGAACAAGAGACCCAGTACTTC
.	TRBD1	TRBV5-4	TRBJ2-5	CASSLVGGGETQYF	TGTGCCAGCAGCTTGGTAGGGGGCGGGGAGACCCAGTACTTC